The clone carrying this T cell receptor beta chain turned up a few times. The CDR3 has 15 amino acids. J was trimmed by 3 bases and V by 3 bases; bases with no gene match: 1. Per the germline V gene, CDR1 is LNHDA and CDR2 is SQIVND (reference sequence). This sample was included in a study of blood T cell repertoires in COVID-19. Study-level background: In each case, the material was cDNA or gDNA derived from T cells, B-cell-depleted T cells, or PBMCs.

The repertoire was sequenced with immunoSEQ multiplex PCR; TCRdb's copy has only in-frame clones and lacks some. Here the sample spans about 88,000 clones, roughly 72% being singletons. V and J are TRBV19 and TRBJ2-3, with 12 positions matching TRBD2. The sample consisted of peripheral blood. This receptor was identified in a woman in her sixties or seventies in a cohort sampled during active or convalescent COVID-19. The CDR3: CASSIGTSGTDTQYF. Here the CDR3 DNA reads TGTGCCAGTAGTATCGGGACTAGCGGGACAGATACGCAGTATTTT.